This T cell receptor (beta chain) was observed in a study of T cells in Graves' hyperthyroidism and ophthalmopathy. Study conclusions and caveats: Ophthalmopathy and stable hyperthyroidism were separated by a 13 V-J model.

The germline V gene encodes CDR1 DFQATT and CDR2 SNEGSKA (reference sequence). V gave up 5 bases and J gave up 6 bases, with 16 bases separating them. The CDR3 runs 13 residues. The investigators amplified TCR beta CDR3 regions from RNA transcripts. TCR CDR3 regions were first amplified by RT-PCR with HTBI primers. A single record per CDR3 protein comes from TCRdb applying MiXCR to the multiplex PCR reads. The table records under 400,000 distinct CDR3 sequences, about a sixth of them present only once. About this clonotype itself: As yet, its antigen is unknown.

The sequencing sample was made of blood. V usage is TRBV20-1 and J usage is TRBJ1-2; D perhaps matches TRBD1 (5 bases). The TCR sequence derives from a woman in her thirties or forties with Graves' ophthalmopathy. The CDR3 spells CSAAGQGYHGYTF. CDR3 in DNA: TGCAGTGCTGCCGGGCAGGGATATCATGGCTACACCTTC.